These 7 T cell receptor beta chains originate from one sample sequenced in a study of early T cells in non-severe SARS-CoV-2 infection. TCRdb reanalysed the 5' RACE reads using MiXCR and keeps one entry per CDR3 protein. The sample lists about 76,000 distinct CDR3 sequences, approximately 12% occurring once. The sample was whole blood. All receptors derive from an adult who was a healthcare worker with PCR-confirmed SARS-CoV-2 infection or an uninfected control (not recorded which).

At least ten counts were recorded for this clonotype. The DNA for the CDR3 is TGTGCCAGCAGCCACCAGACAGGACACACCTACGAGCAGTACTTC. Protein sequence: CASSHQTGHTYEQYF. The chain links TRBV21-1 to TRBJ2-7; the table assigns TRBD1, which was not confirmed against the DNA. TRBV21-1 corresponds to a pseudogene. The CDR3 consists of 15 residues.

This clonotype occurred many times. The CDR3 sequence is CVRWGGYNEQFF. The CDR3 DNA sequence: TGTGTCCGGTGGGGGGGTTACAATGAGCAGTTCTTC. This sequence joins TRBV2 and TRBJ2-1; 7 nucleotides line up with TRBD2. This CDR3 has 12 residues. Germline CDR1 SNHLY, CDR2 FYNNEI.

V gene TRBV11-3 combines with J gene TRBJ2-3, with D tentatively TRBD2 (6 bases). The V end lost 1 base, the J end lost 2 bases, and 13 bases lay between the germline ends. The CDR3 runs to 16 residues. Germline V CDR1 and CDR2: SGHNT, YENEEA. CDR3 loop: CASSLGGGGLTDTQYF. Here the CDR3 DNA reads TGTGCCAGCAGCTTAGGGGGAGGCGGCCTCACAGATACGCAGTATTTT.

This clonotype was seen a handful of times. The chain links TRBV11-2 to TRBJ1-1; no clear D. Per the germline V gene, CDR1 is SGHAT and CDR2 is FQNNGV. The CDR3 length is 12 residues. V was trimmed by 3 bases and J by 5 bases, leaving 7 bases between them. The CDR3 bases are TGTGCCAGCAGCTTGACCGATACTGAAGCTTTCTTT. It codes for CASSLTDTEAFF.

The chain uses TRBV7-8 and TRBJ2-3; TRBD1 agrees at 8 bases. Germline assignment: CDR1 SGHVS and CDR2 FQNEAQ. Trimming removed 5 bases from V and 6 bases from J; junction bases left unmatched: 10. This CDR3 spans 15 amino acids. The CDR3 loop reads CASSLRTGTLDTQYF. The CDR3 DNA is TGTGCCAGCAGCCTTAGGACAGGGACCCTTGATACGCAGTATTTT.

There are many counts of this clonotype. The chain links TRBV12-3 or TRBV12-4 to TRBJ1-1; D uncertain. CDR3 length equals 11 residues. V was pared by 1 base and J by 11 bases, with 8 bases between. This chain's CDR3 is CASSLGGGAFF. The CDR3, as DNA: TGTGCCAGCAGTTTAGGTGGTGGCGCTTTCTTT.

The CDR3 bases are TGTGCCACCGCGACTAGGGCCAATTTCCAAGAGACCCAGTACTTC. This sequence encodes CATATRANFQETQYF. V and J are TRBV21-1 and TRBJ2-5; the D call of TRBD2 is as the table states it, not checked on the DNA. TRBV21-1 is designated a pseudogene. The CDR3 covers 15 residues.